Listed here are 2 T cell receptor beta chains from one sample, sequenced in a study of blood T cell repertoires in COVID-19. Sequencing was performed with immunoSEQ multiplex PCR; in TCRdb, only in-frame clones are kept and a portion is missing. The sample includes about 140,000 clones, over 75% of them seen just once. Sequencing used PBMCs or T cells enriched from blood (not recorded which). These receptors originate from a woman in her 50s who had recovered from COVID-19.

The V call is TRBV7-6, the J call TRBJ1-1; a possible D gene is TRBD1 (6 bases). CDR1 is SGHVS, CDR2 FNYEAQ, per germline. Trimming took off 5 bases at V and 0 bases at J, with 10 bases between the two ends. The CDR3 totals 14 residues. The DNA for the CDR3 is TGTGCCAGCAGCCCGACAGGTATGAACACTGAAGCTTTCTTT. Translation: CASSPTGMNTEAFF. Drawing the rest from reference TRBV7-6 and TRBJ1-1, the complete variable domain is GAGVSQSPRYKVTKRGQDVALRCDPISGHVSLYWYRQALGQGPEFLTYFNYEAQQDKSGLPNDRFSAERPEGSISTLTIQRTEQRDSAMYRCASSPTGMNTEAFFGQGTRLTVV.

The rearrangement uses TRBV5-4 and TRBJ1-4; D unclear. The CDR3 loop spans 17 amino acids. In germline, CDR1 is SGHNT, CDR2 YYREEE (reference sequence). V was shortened by 5 bases and J by 2 bases, with 19 bases between the two germline ends. In nucleotides, the CDR3 is TGTGCCAGCAGTTTCGGAGCGGGGAGGACGACTAATGAAAAACTGTTTTTT. It specifies CASSFGAGRTTNEKLFF. The variable domain in full, with the rest retrieved from reference TRBV5-4 and TRBJ1-4, is ETGVTQSPTHLIKTRGQQVTLRCSSQSGHNTVSWYQQALGQGPQFIFQYYREEENGRGNFPPRFSGLQFPNYSSELNVNALELDDSALYLCASSFGAGRTTNEKLFFGSGTQLSVL.